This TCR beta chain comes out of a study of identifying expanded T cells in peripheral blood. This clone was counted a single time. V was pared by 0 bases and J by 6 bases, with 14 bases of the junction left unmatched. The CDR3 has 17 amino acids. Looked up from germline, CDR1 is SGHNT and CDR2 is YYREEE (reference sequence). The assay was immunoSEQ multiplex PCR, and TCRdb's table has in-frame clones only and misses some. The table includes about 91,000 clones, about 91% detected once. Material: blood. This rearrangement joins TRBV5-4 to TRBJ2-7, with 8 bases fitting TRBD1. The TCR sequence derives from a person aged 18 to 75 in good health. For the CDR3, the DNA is TGTGCCAGCAGCTTGGCGGGGACAGGTCCCATTCGGGGCGAGCAGTACTTC. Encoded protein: CASSLAGTGPIRGEQYF.